Each of the 29 T cell receptor beta chains below was sequenced from the same sample in a study of blood T cell repertoires in COVID-19 (dated by TCRdb to between 2020 and 2021). The protocol used for the library was the immunoSEQ multiplex PCR assay. Drawn from immuneACCESS, this table holds only the in-frame rearrangements with V and J called that TCRdb kept. Clones are partly lost; checked studies trace under half to an unresolved V gene and leave the rest unexplained. The sample includes 150,000 or so clones, with roughly 88% observed a single time. About 0.63% of the sample is held by the ten biggest clonotypes. Sequenced: peripheral blood. These TCRs come from a man aged 60 to 75 with COVID-19, enrolled during active disease.

J is TRBJ1-3 and V is TRBV6-2 or TRBV6-3; D perhaps matches TRBD1 (5 bases). This CDR3 comprises 14 residues. Germline loops: CDR1 MNHEY, CDR2 SVGEGT. The V end was cut by 4 bases, the J end by 0 bases, with 7 bases between. CDR3 sequence reads: CASSWGNSGNTIYF. CDR3 nucleotide sequence: TGTGCCAGCAGTTGGGGCAACTCTGGAAACACCATATATTTT.

J is TRBJ2-1 and V is TRBV14; the match to TRBD1 covers 10 bases. The CDR3 is made up of 20 amino acids. V shed 1 base, J shed 4 bases, and the junction held 16 bases outside the gene matches. Germline V lookup: CDR1 SGHDN, CDR2 FVKESK. The CDR3 is CASSQVFGQGVTSLYNEQFF. For the CDR3, the DNA is TGTGCCAGCAGCCAAGTCTTCGGACAGGGGGTAACGAGCTTATACAATGAGCAGTTCTTC.

The chain combines TRBV5-1 with TRBJ1-2, with 7 bases identical to TRBD1. From germline, CDR1 is SGHRS and CDR2 YFSETQ. This CDR3 spans 14 amino acids. After removal of 4 bases from V and 5 bases from J, the junction contained 8 bases not matched to a gene. CDR3 region: CASSANRGGYGYTF. The CDR3 nucleotides read TGCGCCAGCAGCGCCAACAGGGGTGGTTATGGCTACACCTTC.

The genes are TRBV24-1 and TRBJ1-4; 8 positions match TRBD1. The CDR3 spans 15 residues. Germline CDR1 is KGHDR and CDR2 is SFDVKD. After removal of 4 bases from V and 8 bases from J, the junction contained 8 bases not matched to a gene. This CDR3 reads CATSDPGTGREKLFF. The DNA of the CDR3 is TGTGCCACCAGTGACCCCGGGACAGGACGCGAAAAACTGTTTTTT.

The chain carries TRBV28 and TRBJ1-6, with D possibly matching TRBD1 (5 bases). Germline V gives CDR1 MDHEN, CDR2 SYDVKM. The CDR3 spans 17 residues. The V gene lost 3 bases and the J gene lost 7 bases, with 19 bases spanning the gap. The CDR3 sequence: CASSLILSGQGNSPLHF. CDR3 bases: TGTGCCAGCAGTTTGATCCTCTCAGGTCAGGGCAATTCACCCCTCCACTTT.

The table lists this clone with a count of one. The genes are TRBV12-3 or TRBV12-4 and TRBJ1-5; D perhaps matches TRBD1 (6 bases). The CDR3 consists of 13 residues. Trimming left V 3 bases short and J 7 bases short, with 10 bases between. This chain's CDR3 is CASSFSGGQPQHF. For the CDR3, the DNA is TGTGCCAGCAGTTTTAGTGGGGGCCAGCCCCAGCATTTT.

Points on this clone: A junction end diverges from the germline sequence, so it may reflect a read error. The chain carries TRBV6-2 or TRBV6-3 and TRBJ2-3, with TRBD2 as a possible D gene (6 bases). Germline V lookup: CDR1 MNHEY, CDR2 SVGEGT. CDR3 size: 12 residues. As DNA, the CDR3 is TGTGCCAGCAGTTACTATGGTGGGACTCTAGATTTT. It yields the protein CASSYYGGTLDF.

This clone occurred once. The chain recombines TRBV19 with TRBJ1-5; maybe TRBD1 (5 bases). The germline V gene has CDR1 LNHDA and CDR2 SQIVND (reference sequence). This CDR3 region has 15 residues. The ends were cut back, 5 bases at V and 1 base at J, with 12 bases in the middle. CDR3 nucleotides: TGTGCCAGTAGTTATGGGGGGGAGAGCAATCAGCCCCAGCATTTT. This codes for CASSYGGESNQPQHF. Supplemented by reference TRBV19 and TRBJ1-5, the full variable domain reads DGGITQSPKYLFRKEGQNVTLSCEQNLNHDAMYWYRQDPGQGLRLIYYSQIVNDFQKGDIAEGYSVSREKKESFPLTVTSAQKNPTAFYLCASSYGGESNQPQHFGDGTRLSIL.

This clone was found a few times. V and J are TRBV27 and TRBJ2-7; D perhaps matches TRBD2 (6 bases). Germline V gene sequence: CDR1 MNHEY, CDR2 SMNVEV (reference sequence). The germline V and J ends were trimmed by 4 bases and 6 bases, with 16 bases remaining between them. This CDR3 comprises 14 residues. This chain's CDR3 is CASSSITSRGEQYF. The CDR3 region has the DNA TGTGCCAGCAGTTCGATAACTAGCCGTGGCGAGCAGTACTTC.

This clone was seen only once. The chain links TRBV29-1 to TRBJ2-1, with a possible D match to TRBD2 (5 bases). Germline V CDR1 and CDR2: SQVTM, ANQGSEA. With 7 bases removed from V and 7 bases from J, the gap between germline ends came to 26 bases. The CDR3 contains 16 residues. CDR3 bases: TGCAGCGGTAGCCTGCTAGCCTCGGTTGGAGAGAATGAGCAGTTCTTC. This codes for CSGSLLASVGENEQFF.

This clone occurred a few times. This sequence joins TRBV18 and TRBJ1-4, with TRBD1 matching over 7 bases. CDR3 length: 17 amino acids. Germline V gene sequence: CDR1 KGHSH, CDR2 LQKENI. With 6 bases clipped from V and 0 bases from J, the junction kept 10 bases outside the gene matches. CDR3 region: CASSAGTASSTNEKLFF. DNA of the CDR3: TGTGCCAGCTCCGCCGGGACAGCAAGTTCAACTAATGAAAAACTGTTTTTT. Together with reference TRBV18 and TRBJ1-4, the CDR3 gives the full variable domain: NAGVMQNPRHLVRRRGQEARLRCSPMKGHSHVYWYRQLPEEGLKFMVYLQKENIIDESGMPKERFSAEFPKEGPSILRIQQVVRGDSAAYFCASSAGTASSTNEKLFFGSGTQLSVL.

The chain is built from TRBV7-2 and TRBJ1-6; 7 nucleotides match TRBD1. Trimming at V came to 5 bases and at J to 9 bases, leaving 10 bases not matched to a gene. Germline V gives CDR1 SGHTA, CDR2 FQGNSA. This CDR3 has 15 amino acids. In DNA, the CDR3 is TGTGCCAGCAGCCCAGGGGGGTCGGATGGTTCACCCCTCCACTTT. It translates to CASSPGGSDGSPLHF.

The V call is TRBV7-2, the J call TRBJ2-1, with a tentative D call TRBD2 (6 bases). Trimming cost V 7 bases and J 1 base, with 11 bases left between them. The V gene's germline CDR1 is SGHTA and CDR2 FQGNSA. This CDR3 region has 14 residues. This chain's CDR3 is CASTGGWSYNEQFF. In DNA, the CDR3 is TGTGCCAGCACCGGAGGGTGGTCCTACAATGAGCAGTTCTTC.

The chain couples TRBV30 to TRBJ2-7; 8 nucleotides line up with TRBD1. After removal of 3 bases from V and 5 bases from J, the junction contained 12 bases not matched to a gene. Germline lookup yields CDR1 GTSNPN and CDR2 SVGIG (reference sequence). The CDR3 consists of 15 residues. The CDR3 here is CAWRKPDRELDEQYF. CDR3 coding DNA: TGTGCCTGGAGGAAACCGGACAGGGAATTGGACGAGCAGTACTTC.

The gene calls are TRBV6-4 and TRBJ2-1, with 10 bases fitting TRBD2. CDR1 is MRHNA and CDR2 is SNTAGT in the germline V gene. This CDR3 has 15 amino acids. With V trimmed by 6 bases and J by 1 base, 3 bases remained unmatched. The CDR3 DNA is TGTGCCAGCAGCCTGGGACTAGCGTCCTACAATGAGCAGTTCTTC. It codes for CASSLGLASYNEQFF.

The chain is built from TRBV5-1 and TRBJ1-4; D is ambiguous. The ends were cut back, 0 bases at V and 0 bases at J, with 6 bases in the middle. Germline loops: CDR1 SGHRS, CDR2 YFSETQ. The CDR3 totals 15 residues. The CDR3 loop is CASSLVGATNEKLFF. In DNA, the CDR3 is TGCGCCAGCAGCTTGGTCGGTGCAACTAATGAAAAACTGTTTTTT.

This chain joins TRBV19 and TRBJ1-2; D possibly corresponds to TRBD1 (5 bases). V was cut by 8 bases and J by 4 bases, with 14 bases left in between. This CDR3 comprises 13 residues. From germline, CDR1 is LNHDA and CDR2 SQIVND (reference sequence). The CDR3 loop reads CASATERIYGYTF. In DNA, the CDR3 is TGTGCCAGTGCGACAGAGAGAATCTATGGCTACACCTTC.

V usage is TRBV2 and J usage is TRBJ1-3, with TRBD1 as a possible D gene (6 bases). V was pared by 6 bases and J by 4 bases, with 13 bases between. This CDR3 region has 14 residues. Germline V gene lookup returns CDR1 SNHLY and CDR2 FYNNEI. The CDR3 region has the DNA TGTGCCAGCAGCCGCGCGGACAGCGGAAACACCATATATTTT. Translated, it gives CASSRADSGNTIYF.

V and J are TRBV4-3 and TRBJ2-1, with 12 bases matching TRBD2. The ends lost 0 bases at V and 6 bases at J; junction bases unmatched: 12. The germline gives CDR1 LGHNA, CDR2 YSLEER. The CDR3 contains 19 residues. CDR3 loop: CASSQDLTSGRVSGNEQFF. Here the CDR3 DNA reads TGCGCCAGCAGCCAAGACTTGACTAGCGGGAGAGTTTCAGGCAATGAGCAGTTCTTC.

This sequence joins TRBV7-2 and TRBJ2-1; possible D gene TRBD1, 6 bases. The CDR3 length is 16 residues. The V end lost 1 base, the J end lost 3 bases, and 13 bases lay between the germline ends. Germline assignment: CDR1 SGHTA and CDR2 FQGNSA. The DNA for the CDR3 is TGTGCCAGCAGCTTAGGGGACACAAGAAACTACAATGAGCAGTTCTTC. This gives the protein CASSLGDTRNYNEQFF.

This chain uses TRBV3-1 (or the pseudogene TRBV3-2) with TRBJ1-6; D unresolved. Between the trimmed V and J ends, which lost 0 bases and 10 bases, there was a span of 13 bases. In germline, CDR1 is LGHDT, CDR2 YNNKEL (reference sequence). The length of the CDR3 is 15 residues. This CDR3 reads CASSQEAGIRSPLHF. CDR3 sequence (DNA): TGTGCCAGCAGCCAAGAGGCGGGGATTCGGTCACCCCTCCACTTT.

The CDR3 DNA follows: TGTGCCAGTAGTATAGACGGACAGGGCGGGTATGGCTACACCTTC. Protein product: CASSIDGQGGYGYTF. The J gene is TRBJ1-2, the V gene TRBV19; 8 bases line up with TRBD1. Trimming at V came to 0 bases and at J to 5 bases, leaving 5 bases not matched to a gene. Germline CDR1 is LNHDA and CDR2 is SQIVND (reference sequence). This CDR3 is 15 amino acids long.

The chain joins TRBV5-4 to TRBJ2-4; 8 positions match TRBD2. Germline loops: CDR1 SGHNT, CDR2 YYREEE (reference sequence). V shed 3 bases, J shed 7 bases, and the junction held 21 bases outside the gene matches. The CDR3 spans 19 residues. The CDR3 DNA follows: TGTGCCAGCAGCTCCCCCTCGTCCGAGCGGGGGCCCCCATTTAACATTCAGTACTTC. This gives the protein CASSSPSSERGPPFNIQYF.

The chain combines TRBV24-1 with TRBJ1-4, with 9 bases identical to TRBD1. The V and J ends lost 10 bases and 5 bases, in that order; junction bases with no gene match: 7. The germline V gene has CDR1 KGHDR and CDR2 SFDVKD. CDR3 length: 14 amino acids. Here the CDR3 reads CATRGQGQNEKLFF. The CDR3 DNA is TGTGCCACACGTGGACAGGGGCAGAATGAAAAACTGTTTTTT.

CDR3 in DNA: TGTGCCAGCAGTTACGGGGGGGCTAGAGGCACCGGGGAGCTGTTTTTT. It codes for CASSYGGARGTGELFF. The rearrangement links TRBV6-2 or TRBV6-3 to TRBJ2-2; D may be TRBD2 (7 bases). The V gene's germline CDR1 is MNHEY and CDR2 SVGEGT. The CDR3 runs 16 residues. V shed 2 bases and J shed 4 bases, with 14 bases lying between them.

The J gene is TRBJ2-1, the V gene TRBV5-1; 7 bases fit TRBD2. Trimming took 0 bases from V and 1 from J; bases not matched to a gene: 4. The CDR3 consists of 16 residues. Per germline, CDR1 SGHRS and CDR2 YFSETQ. CDR3 amino acids: CASSLGTSLSYNEQFF. Here the CDR3 DNA reads TGCGCCAGCAGCTTGGGGACTAGTCTTTCCTACAATGAGCAGTTCTTC.

V and J are TRBV11-2 and TRBJ2-2, with D possibly being TRBD1 (5 bases). Per germline, CDR1 SGHAT and CDR2 FQNNGV. This CDR3 region has 12 residues. The germline V and J ends were trimmed by 7 bases and 6 bases, with 9 bases remaining between them. The CDR3 loop reads CASNWGPGELFF. CDR3 in DNA: TGTGCCAGCAACTGGGGCCCCGGGGAGCTGTTTTTT.

V and J are TRBV7-2 and TRBJ1-4; tentative D call: TRBD1 (6 bases). Germline loops: CDR1 SGHTA, CDR2 FQGNSA. Trimming took off 5 bases at V and 7 bases at J, with 17 bases between the two ends. The length of the CDR3 is 15 residues. CDR3 protein: CASSITGSTGEKLFF. CDR3 bases: TGTGCCAGCAGCATTACAGGGTCCACGGGTGAAAAACTGTTTTTT.

The CDR3 nucleotides are TGTGCCAGCAGTCGGGGGGTGAATTCACCCCTCCACTTT. Protein product: CASSRGVNSPLHF. V and J are TRBV6-5 and TRBJ1-6; tentatively, D is TRBD1 (5 bases). This CDR3 comprises 13 residues. The germline CDR1 and CDR2 sequences are MNHEY and SVGAGI. The V and J ends lost 5 bases and 7 bases respectively, with 9 bases between them.